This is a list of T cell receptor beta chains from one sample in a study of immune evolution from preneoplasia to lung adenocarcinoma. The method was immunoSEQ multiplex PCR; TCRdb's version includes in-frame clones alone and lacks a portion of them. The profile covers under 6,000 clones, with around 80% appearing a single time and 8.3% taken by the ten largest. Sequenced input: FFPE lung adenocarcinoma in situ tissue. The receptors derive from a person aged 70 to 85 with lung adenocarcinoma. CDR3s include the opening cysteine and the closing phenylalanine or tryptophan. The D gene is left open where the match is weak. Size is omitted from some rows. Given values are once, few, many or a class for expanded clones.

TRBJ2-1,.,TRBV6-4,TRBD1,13,CASSQGVYNEQFF,TGTGCCAGCAGTCAGGGGGTCTACAATGAGCAGTTCTTC
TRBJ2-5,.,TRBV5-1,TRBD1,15,CASSSQRGPQETQYF,TGCGCCAGCAGCTCTCAAAGGGGGCCCCAAGAGACCCAGTACTTC
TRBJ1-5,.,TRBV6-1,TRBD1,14,CASSGTGRNQPQHF,TGTGCCAGCAGCGGGACAGGGAGAAATCAGCCCCAGCATTTT
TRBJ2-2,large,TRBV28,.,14,CASSLRGNTGELFF,TGTGCCAGCAGTTTGCGGGGGAACACCGGGGAGCTGTTTTTT
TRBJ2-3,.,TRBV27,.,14,CASSLSLGAGTQYF,TGTGCCAGCAGTTTATCTTTGGGGGCCGGTACGCAGTATTTT
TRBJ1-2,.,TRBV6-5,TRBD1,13,CASSLQGAYGYTF,TGTGCCAGCAGTTTACAGGGGGCCTATGGCTACACCTTC
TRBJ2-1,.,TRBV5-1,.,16,CASTLGGGLSYNEQFF,TGCGCCAGCACCCTTGGCGGGGGCCTTTCCTACAATGAGCAGTTCTTC
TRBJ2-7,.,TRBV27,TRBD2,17,CASSRGTSGSGSYEQYF,TGTGCCAGCAGTCGGGGGACTAGCGGGAGTGGCTCCTACGAGCAGTACTTC
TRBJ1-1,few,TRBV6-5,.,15,CASRTTTTANTEAFF,TGTGCCAGCAGAACGACAACGACAGCAAACACTGAAGCTTTCTTT
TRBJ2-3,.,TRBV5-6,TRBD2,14,CASSVGLSTDTQYF,TGTGCCAGCAGCGTGGGACTAAGCACAGATACGCAGTATTTT
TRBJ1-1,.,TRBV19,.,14,CASSRGADSTEAFF,TGTGCCAGTTCAAGAGGGGCGGATAGCACTGAAGCTTTCTTT
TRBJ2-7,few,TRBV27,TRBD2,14,CASSLASGSYEQYF,TGTGCCAGCAGTTTAGCTAGCGGCTCCTACGAGCAGTACTTC
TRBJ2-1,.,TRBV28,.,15,CASSLRGVTYNEQFF,TGTGCCAGCAGTTTAAGGGGGGTAACCTACAATGAGCAGTTCTTC
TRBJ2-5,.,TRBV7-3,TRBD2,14,CASRVSGGQETQYF,TGTGCCAGCAGGGTCAGCGGGGGACAAGAGACCCAGTACTTC
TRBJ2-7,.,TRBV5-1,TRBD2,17,CASSRELAGIWTYEQYF,TGCGCCAGCAGCAGAGAACTAGCGGGAATTTGGACCTACGAGCAGTACTTC
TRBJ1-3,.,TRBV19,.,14,CASSMSYSGNTIYF,TGTGCCAGTAGTATGTCGTACTCTGGAAACACCATATATTTT
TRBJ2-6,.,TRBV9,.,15,CASKDGVSGANVLTF,TGTGCCAGCAAGGACGGAGTCTCTGGGGCCAACGTCCTGACTTTC
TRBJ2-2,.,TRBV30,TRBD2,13,CAWGLAGTGELFF,TGTGCCTGGGGACTAGCGGGGACCGGGGAGCTGTTTTTT